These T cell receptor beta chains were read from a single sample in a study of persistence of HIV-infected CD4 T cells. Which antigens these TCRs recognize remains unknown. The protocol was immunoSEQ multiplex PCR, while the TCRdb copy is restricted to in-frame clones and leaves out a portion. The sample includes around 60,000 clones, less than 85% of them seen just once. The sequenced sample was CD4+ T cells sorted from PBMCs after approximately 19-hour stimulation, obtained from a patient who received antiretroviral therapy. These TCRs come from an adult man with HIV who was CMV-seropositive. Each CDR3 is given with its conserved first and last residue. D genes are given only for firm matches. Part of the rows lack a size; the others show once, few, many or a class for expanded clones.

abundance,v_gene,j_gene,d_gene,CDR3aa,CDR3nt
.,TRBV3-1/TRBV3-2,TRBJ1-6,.,CASSPTGGRNSPLHF,TGTGCCAGCAGCCCGACGGGGGGGCGAAATTCACCCCTCCACTTT
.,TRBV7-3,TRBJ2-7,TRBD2,CALRWTSGRTFFNEQYF,TGTGCCCTGCGCTGGACTAGCGGGAGGACTTTTTTCAACGAGCAGTACTTC
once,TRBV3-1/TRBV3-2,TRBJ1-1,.,CASSQGQVSEAFF,TGTGCCAGCAGCCAAGGGCAGGTGTCTGAAGCTTTCTTT
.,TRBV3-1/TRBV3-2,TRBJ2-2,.,CASRIKGGTGELFF,TGTGCCAGCAGAATTAAAGGGGGTACCGGGGAGCTGTTTTTT
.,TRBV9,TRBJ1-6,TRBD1,CASSVGDRDSPLHF,TGTGCCAGCAGCGTAGGGGACAGAGATTCACCCCTCCACTTT
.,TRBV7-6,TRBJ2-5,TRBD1,CASSLMGQGGETQYF,TGTGCCAGCAGCTTAATGGGACAGGGAGGGGAGACCCAGTACTTC
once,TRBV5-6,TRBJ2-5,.,CASSVITVYQETQYF,TGTGCCAGCAGCGTAATTACAGTGTACCAAGAGACCCAGTACTTC
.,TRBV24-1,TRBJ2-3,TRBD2,CATSDPSGLAGGDTQYF,TGTGCCACCAGTGATCCTTCGGGACTAGCGGGTGGAGATACGCAGTATTTT
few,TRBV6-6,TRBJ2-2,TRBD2,CASSREDTGELFF,TGTGCCAGCAGTCGGGAGGACACCGGGGAGCTGTTTTTT
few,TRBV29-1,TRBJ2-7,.,CSVGNVPLSYEQYF,TGCAGCGTTGGAAATGTGCCCCTCTCCTACGAGCAGTACTTC
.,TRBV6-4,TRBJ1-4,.,CASSFTADEKLFF,TGTGCCAGCAGTTTTACGGCGGATGAAAAACTGTTTTTT
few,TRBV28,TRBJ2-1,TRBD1,CASVQGANNEQFF,TGTGCCAGCGTACAGGGGGCGAACAATGAGCAGTTCTTC
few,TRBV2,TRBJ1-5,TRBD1,CASRLWTGGNQPQHF,TGTGCCAGCAGACTTTGGACAGGGGGGAATCAGCCCCAGCATTTT
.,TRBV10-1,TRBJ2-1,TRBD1,CASSDSGQGQFF,TGCGCCAGCAGTGACTCAGGACAGGGACAGTTCTTC
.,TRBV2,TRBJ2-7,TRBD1,CASSRQGAWEQYF,TGTGCCAGCAGTCGACAGGGGGCATGGGAGCAGTACTTC
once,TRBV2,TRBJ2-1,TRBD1,CASKQGAGNEQFF,TGTGCCTCGAAGCAGGGGGCTGGGAATGAGCAGTTCTTC
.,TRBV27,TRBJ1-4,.,CASSFLGQRDEKLFF,TGTGCCAGCAGTTTCTTGGGACAAAGAGATGAAAAACTGTTTTTT
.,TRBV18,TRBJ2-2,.,CASSPSRGASTGELFF,TGTGCCAGCTCACCAAGTCGGGGCGCGTCCACCGGGGAGCTGTTTTTT
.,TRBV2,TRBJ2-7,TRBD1,CASSAGQAYEQYF,TGTGCCAGCAGTGCGGGACAGGCCTACGAGCAGTACTTC
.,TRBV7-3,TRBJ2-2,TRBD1,CASSLTPYPDRANTGELFF,TGTGCCAGCAGCTTAACGCCGTACCCGGACAGGGCGAACACCGGGGAGCTGTTTTTT
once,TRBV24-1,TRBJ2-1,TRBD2,CATSLTGGYNEQFF,TGTGCCACCAGCCTAACGGGGGGATACAATGAGCAGTTCTTC
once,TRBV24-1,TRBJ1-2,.,CATSDSGQTSSRGYTF,TGTGCCACCAGTGATTCCGGACAGACTTCCTCACGTGGCTACACCTTC
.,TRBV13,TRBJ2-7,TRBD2,CASSGIGLAGTYEQYF,TGTGCCAGCAGCGGAATTGGACTAGCGGGGACCTACGAGCAGTACTTC
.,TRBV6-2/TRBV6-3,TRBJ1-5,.,CASSPHGDSNQPQHF,TGTGCCAGCAGTCCCCATGGGGACAGCAATCAGCCCCAGCATTTT
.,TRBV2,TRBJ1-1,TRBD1,CASSRQGLNTEAFF,TGTGCCAGCAGTCGACAGGGACTGAACACTGAAGCTTTCTTT
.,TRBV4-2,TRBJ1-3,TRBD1,CASSQVGEGAGGNTIYF,TGTGCCAGCAGCCAAGTGGGCGAGGGGGCTGGTGGAAACACCATATATTTT
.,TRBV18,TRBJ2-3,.,CASSPPRAGPTDTQYF,TGTGCCAGCTCACCACCTAGGGCAGGGCCCACAGATACGCAGTATTTT
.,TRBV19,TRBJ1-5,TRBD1,CASSIDGTGSNQPQHF,TGTGCCAGTAGTATAGATGGGACAGGGAGCAATCAGCCCCAGCATTTT
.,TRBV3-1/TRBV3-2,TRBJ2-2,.,CASPRPNTGELFF,TGTGCCAGCCCACGCCCGAACACCGGGGAGCTGTTTTTT
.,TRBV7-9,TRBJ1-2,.,CASEGTVYGYTF,TGTGCCAGCGAGGGAACAGTCTATGGCTACACCTTC
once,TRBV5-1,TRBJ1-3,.,CASREGIGNTIYF,TGCGCCAGCAGGGAGGGGATCGGAAACACCATATATTTT
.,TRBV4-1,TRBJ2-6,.,CASSLDRVRPASGANVLTF,TGCGCCAGCAGCCTGGACCGGGTAAGACCTGCCTCTGGGGCCAACGTCCTGACTTTC
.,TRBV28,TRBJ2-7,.,CASSPPGPLSYEQYF,TGTGCCAGCAGTCCTCCAGGGCCCCTCTCCTACGAGCAGTACTTC
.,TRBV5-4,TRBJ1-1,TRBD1,CASSRQGFEAFF,TGTGCCAGCAGTCGACAGGGGTTTGAAGCTTTCTTT
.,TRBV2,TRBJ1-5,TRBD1,CASSEGQGNQPQHF,TGTGCCAGCAGTGAAGGACAGGGAAATCAGCCCCAGCATTTT
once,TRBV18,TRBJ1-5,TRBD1,CASSLQGRSNQPQHF,TGTGCCAGCTCGCTACAGGGGAGAAGCAATCAGCCCCAGCATTTT
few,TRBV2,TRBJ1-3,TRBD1,CASTEDRGRSGNTIYF,TGTGCCAGCACCGAAGACAGGGGTCGCTCTGGAAACACCATATATTTT
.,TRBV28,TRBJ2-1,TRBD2,CASSEFTSGRDNEQFF,TGTGCCAGCAGTGAATTCACTAGCGGAAGGGACAATGAGCAGTTCTTC
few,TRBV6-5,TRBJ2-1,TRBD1,CASSIGTGNEQFF,TGTGCCAGCAGTATCGGGACAGGGAATGAGCAGTTCTTC
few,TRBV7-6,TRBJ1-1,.,CASSLAARGTEAFF,TGTGCCAGCAGCTTGGCGGCAAGGGGCACTGAAGCTTTCTTT
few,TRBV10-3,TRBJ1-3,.,CAISESGSRGNTIYF,TGTGCCATCAGTGAGTCTGGAAGTCGTGGAAACACCATATATTTT
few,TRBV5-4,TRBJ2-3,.,CASSRDRGTDTQYF,TGTGCCAGCAGCCGCGACAGAGGCACAGATACGCAGTATTTT
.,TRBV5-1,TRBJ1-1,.,CASSLAGAKNTEAFF,TGCGCCAGCAGCTTAGCAGGCGCCAAAAACACTGAAGCTTTCTTT